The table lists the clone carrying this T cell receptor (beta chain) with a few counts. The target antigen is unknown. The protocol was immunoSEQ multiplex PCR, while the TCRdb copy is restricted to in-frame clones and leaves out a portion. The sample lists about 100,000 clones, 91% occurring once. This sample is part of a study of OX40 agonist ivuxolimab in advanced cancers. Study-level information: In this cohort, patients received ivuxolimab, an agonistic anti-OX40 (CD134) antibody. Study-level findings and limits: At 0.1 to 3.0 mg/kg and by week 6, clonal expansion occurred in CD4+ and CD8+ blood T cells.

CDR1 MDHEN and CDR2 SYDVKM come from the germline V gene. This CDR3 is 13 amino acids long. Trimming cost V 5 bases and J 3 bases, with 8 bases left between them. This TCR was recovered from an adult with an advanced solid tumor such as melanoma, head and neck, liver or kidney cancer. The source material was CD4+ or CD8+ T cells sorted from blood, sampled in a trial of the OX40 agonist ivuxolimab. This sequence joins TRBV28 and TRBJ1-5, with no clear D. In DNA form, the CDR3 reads TGTGCCAGCAGTGAGACAAACAATCAGCCCCAGCATTTT. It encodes CASSETNNQPQHF.